Listed here is a single T cell receptor beta chain. This clonotype was detected only a few times. No cognate antigen has been identified for it. Base qualities were left out, and no much larger clone turns up one base away. These data are taken from a study of blood T cells in healthy people across ages (dated by TCRdb to between 2014 and 2016). Study-level background: In model experiments, template switching captured roughly one uniquely barcoded TCR beta cDNA molecule for every two T cells. Using deep sequencing normalized with unique cDNA molecular identifiers, the study measured how TCR beta repertoire diversity changes with age. The donors were split into four age groups: young (average 16 years), middle-aged (about 40), aged (more than 60) and long-lived (roughly 80). The study analyzed two additional independent replicas of 1 million unique cDNA reads from the same blood draw for two donors, one aged 18 to 30 and one aged 80 or older. Paper-wide results and their limitations: Donor CMV infection status was unknown, potentially confounding age-related changes in expanded clonotypes. Estimates of total diversity based on one million sequenced T cells were regarded as lower bounds and as underestimates. Because profiling used bulk unsorted PBMCs, naive and antigen-experienced compartments could not be compared conclusively. The long-lived group showed more naive CD4+ T cells, fewer expanded clones and increased TCR diversity than the aged group, suggesting age selection. Observed TCR beta diversity per million T cells fell roughly linearly with age, and a significant reduction was already apparent by age roughly 40. A strong correlation was found between observed TCR beta diversity and the percentage of naive T cells measured by flow cytometry.

The roughly 39 donors, aged about 6 to 100 years, were systemically healthy Caucasian individuals from Russia. About 10 milliliters of peripheral blood were drawn from each donor into EDTA-treated Vacutainer tubes. Ficoll-Paque density-gradient centrifugation was used to isolate PBMCs, with at least 6.5 million per sample. Trizol reagent was used to extract total RNA from the PBMCs, yielding at least 6 micrograms per sample. For every donor, flow cytometry on a PBMC aliquot measured the percentage of naive CD45RAhigh/CD27high T cells. Libraries came from 5' RACE. This sample was sequenced with an Illumina HiSeq 2500. A second 7 to 11 cycle PCR used a sample-barcoded 5' primer and a J-beta primer mix. A unique molecular identifier was introduced onto each TCR beta cDNA molecule by a template-switch 5' adaptor carrying 12 random nucleotides. Each sample yielded at least 2.5 million CDR3-containing paired-end reads. First-strand cDNA synthesis was performed from all RNA using the Mint cDNA synthesis kit, with priming by a TRBC-specific oligonucleotide. All cDNA was treated with uracil-DNA glycosylase and then went through a first 18-cycle PCR with the universal primers M1SS and BC2_uni_R. Per the source publication's procedure: Normalization of each sample was performed by random selection of 1 million high-quality reads, each carrying a distinct molecular identifier. Reads with shared molecular identifiers were discarded instead of being binned into consensus sequences. MiTCR, set to a Q25 quality threshold and the strictest error-elimination algorithm, was used for CDR3 identification, clonotype clustering and error correction. Lower-bound total TCR beta diversity was estimated with a nonparametric unseen species model using Euler transformation. TCRdb itself trimmed the public reads at Q25 with fastp, ran MiXCR and retained productive beta chains. Under each unique CDR3 protein, matching rows form one entry showing the most common genes and DNA. Clone size and V and J calls follow TCRdb, not the original study. The table for this sample lists roughly 550,000 distinct CDR3 sequences; less than 25% of them were counted only once. The top ten constitute approximately 10% of the sample.

V gives up 7 bases and J gives up 3 bases, and the segment between their germline ends measures 16 bases. CDR1 and CDR2 were assigned from the germline V gene as MNHEY and SVGEGT. From its cysteine to its phenylalanine, the CDR3 spans 14 amino acids. Left in the record is the CDR3 DNA by itself, 42 bases read in frame from the first base. In addition, the sample was reused for a study of T cells of mothers and their children. From the second report: The donors were nine systemically healthy Caucasian individuals, made up of three mothers and their six children. cDNA synthesis consumed the entire amount of extracted RNA, loaded at approximately 1.5 ug RNA in each 15 ul reaction. Sample barcodes and 2-4 random nucleotides were added via the M1S primer in the second PCR. More than 8 million TCR beta CDR3 reads were obtained from each mother, and about 3 million reads were obtained from each child. In both related and unrelated pairs, thymic selection shapes the output of TCR recombination in a similar way, with inherited differences having only a minor effect. Related mother-child pairs always showed normalized repertoire overlap that was slightly higher than in unrelated mother-child pairs, though the difference was never significant. No persistent microchimeric T cell clones were detected, at a sensitivity of roughly 100 clones per million clonotypes. In the study, deep NGS was used to compare the TCR beta repertoires of mothers and children, and features distinguishing related mother-child pairs from unrelated individuals were sought. The mean age was roughly 40 +/- 4 years for the mothers and 11 +/- 4 years for the children. Libraries were sequenced on Illumina HiSeq 2000 with 100+100 nt paired-end reads after adapter ligation with NEBNext reagents. To prevent cross-contamination, the mother and child libraries were prepared one month apart and sequenced in separate runs. For each donor, somewhere between about 450,000 and 2,100,000 distinct TCR beta clonotypes were identified. Naive TCR beta clonotypes were estimated from low-frequency clonotypes matched to each donor's FACS-determined naive share, without sorting.

The sequencing sample was made of blood. This TCR was recovered from a boy younger than 18 in good health. The chain couples TRBV6-2 or TRBV6-3 to TRBJ2-7; possibly the D gene is TRBD2, per 6 matching bases. The CDR3 loop reads CASTTPEGGYEQYF. The bases are TGTGCCAGCACAACCCCAGAGGGAGGCTACGAGCAGTACTTC.